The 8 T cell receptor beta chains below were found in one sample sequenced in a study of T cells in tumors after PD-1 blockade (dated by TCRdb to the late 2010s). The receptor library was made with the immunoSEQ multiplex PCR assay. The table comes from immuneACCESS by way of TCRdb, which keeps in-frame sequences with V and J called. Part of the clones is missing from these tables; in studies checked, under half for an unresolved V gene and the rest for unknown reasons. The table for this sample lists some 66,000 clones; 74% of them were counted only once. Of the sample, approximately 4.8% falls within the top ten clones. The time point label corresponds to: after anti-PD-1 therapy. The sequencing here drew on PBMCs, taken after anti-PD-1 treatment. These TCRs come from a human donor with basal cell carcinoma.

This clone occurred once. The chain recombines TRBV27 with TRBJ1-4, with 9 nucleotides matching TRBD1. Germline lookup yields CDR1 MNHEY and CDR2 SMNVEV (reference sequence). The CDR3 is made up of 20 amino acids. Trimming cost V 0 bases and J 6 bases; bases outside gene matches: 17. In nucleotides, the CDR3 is TGTGCCAGCAGTTTATCCCCGGGACAGGGCATGGGGAAAGGTTATGAAAAACTGTTTTTT. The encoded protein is CASSLSPGQGMGKGYEKLFF.

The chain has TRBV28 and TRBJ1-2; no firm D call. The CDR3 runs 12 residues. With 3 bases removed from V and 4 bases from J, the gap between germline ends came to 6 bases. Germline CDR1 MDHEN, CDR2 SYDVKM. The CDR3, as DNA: TGTGCCAGCAGTTTGAGCTCCTATGGCTACACCTTC. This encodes CASSLSSYGYTF.

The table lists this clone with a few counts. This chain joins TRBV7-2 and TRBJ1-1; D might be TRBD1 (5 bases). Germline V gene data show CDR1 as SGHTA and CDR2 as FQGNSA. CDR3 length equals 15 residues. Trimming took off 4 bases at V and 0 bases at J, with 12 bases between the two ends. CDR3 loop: CASSWYAGVNTEAFF. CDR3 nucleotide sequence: TGTGCCAGCAGCTGGTATGCGGGGGTGAACACTGAAGCTTTCTTT.

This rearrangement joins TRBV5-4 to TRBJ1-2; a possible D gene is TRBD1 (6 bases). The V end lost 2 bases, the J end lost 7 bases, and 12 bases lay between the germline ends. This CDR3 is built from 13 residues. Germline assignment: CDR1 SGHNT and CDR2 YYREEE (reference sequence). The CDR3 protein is CASSFRGALGYTF. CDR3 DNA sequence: TGTGCCAGCAGCTTTAGGGGGGCGCTTGGCTACACCTTC.

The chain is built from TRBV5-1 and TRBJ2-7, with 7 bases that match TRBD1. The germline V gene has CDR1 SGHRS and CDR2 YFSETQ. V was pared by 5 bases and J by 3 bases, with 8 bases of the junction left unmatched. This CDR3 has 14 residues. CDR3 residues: CASSSAGTDYEQYF. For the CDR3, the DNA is TGCGCCAGCAGTTCGGCCGGGACAGACTACGAGCAGTACTTC.

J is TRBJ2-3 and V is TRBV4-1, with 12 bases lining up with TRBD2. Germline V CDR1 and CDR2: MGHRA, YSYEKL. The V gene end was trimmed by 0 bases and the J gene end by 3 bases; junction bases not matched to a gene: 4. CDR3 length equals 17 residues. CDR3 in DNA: TGCGCCAGCAGCCAAGATTACGGACTAGCGGGAACAGATACGCAGTATTTT. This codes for CASSQDYGLAGTDTQYF.

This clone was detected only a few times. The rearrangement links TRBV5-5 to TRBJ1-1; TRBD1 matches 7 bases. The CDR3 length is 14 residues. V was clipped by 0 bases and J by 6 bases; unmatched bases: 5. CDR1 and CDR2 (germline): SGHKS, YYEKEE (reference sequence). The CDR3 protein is CASSLAGTEAEAFF. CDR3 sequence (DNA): TGTGCCAGCAGCTTGGCCGGGACAGAGGCTGAAGCTTTCTTT.

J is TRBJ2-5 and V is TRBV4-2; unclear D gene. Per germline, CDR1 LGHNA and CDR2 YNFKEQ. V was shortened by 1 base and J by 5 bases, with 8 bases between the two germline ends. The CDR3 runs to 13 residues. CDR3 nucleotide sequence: TGTGCCAGCAGCCAAGGGCCCGGGGAGACCCAGTACTTC. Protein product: CASSQGPGETQYF.